This is a list of T cell receptor beta chains from one sample in a study of T cells in Graves' hyperthyroidism and ophthalmopathy. Via MiXCR, TCRdb re-called the multiplex PCR reads, giving one row per CDR3 protein. There are a few hundred thousand distinct CDR3 sequences in the sample; around 14% occur only once, and approximately 7.4% lies in the top ten. Sequenced: blood. The receptor source for this set is a young woman with Graves' hyperthyroidism. The CDR3 runs from the conserved cysteine through the conserved F or W. A D gene is named only where the DNA matches it firmly. Size is omitted from some rows. Given values are once, few, many or a class for expanded clones.

V gene,J gene,CDR3 length,clone size,D gene,CDR3 protein,CDR3 DNA
TRBV9,TRBJ2-3,16,few,TRBD2,CASSAGLAGDADTQYF,TGTGCCAGCAGCGCCGGACTAGCGGGAGACGCAGATACGCAGTATTTT
TRBV30,TRBJ2-1,13,many,TRBD1,CACHGQAYNEQFF,TGTGCCTGCCATGGACAGGCCTACAATGAGCAGTTCTTC
TRBV6-1,TRBJ1-5,18,few,-,CASSEESGGSYSNQPQHF,TGTGCCAGCAGTGAGGAGTCCGGGGGGAGCTATAGCAATCAGCCCCAGCATTTT
TRBV27,TRBJ2-1,16,few,-,CASSLYPAGAYNEQFF,TGTGCCAGCAGTTTATATCCAGCGGGTGCCTACAATGAGCAGTTCTTC
TRBV13,TRBJ2-5,15,-,-,CASSRGAGLGETQYF,TGTGCCAGCAGCCGAGGGGCTGGGTTGGGGGAGACCCAGTACTTC
TRBV20-1,TRBJ1-2,15,few,-,CSARPRGRNSWGYTF,TGCAGTGCTAGACCTCGGGGCAGGAATTCGTGGGGCTACACCTTC
TRBV30,TRBJ1-6,16,few,-,CAWSVPTGLSNSPLHF,TGTGCCTGGAGTGTCCCGACAGGATTGTCGAATTCACCCCTCCACTTT
TRBV11-2,TRBJ2-7,15,many,TRBD2,CASSPRAGAMGEQYF,TGTGCCAGCAGCCCCCGGGCGGGAGCAATGGGCGAGCAGTACTTC
TRBV20-1,TRBJ1-5,15,many,TRBD1,CSAGTGPFSNQPQHF,TGCAGTGCTGGGACAGGCCCTTTTAGCAATCAGCCCCAGCATTTT
TRBV19,TRBJ2-1,15,few,-,CASSIQADGDNEQFF,TGTGCCAGTAGTATACAAGCCGACGGTGACAATGAGCAGTTCTTC
TRBV9,TRBJ1-1,14,-,TRBD1,CASSVVSGGPEAFF,TGTGCCAGCAGCGTAGTGTCAGGGGGCCCAGAAGCTTTCTTT
TRBV6-1,TRBJ2-6,12,many,-,CATPSGANVLTF,TGTGCCACCCCATCTGGGGCCAACGTCCTGACTTTC
TRBV29-1,TRBJ1-2,13,-,-,CSVEEYRAVGYTF,TGCAGCGTTGAAGAATACCGCGCTGTGGGCTACACCTTC
TRBV19,TRBJ2-6,18,-,-,CASRDFREMGSGANVLTF,TGTGCCAGTAGAGATTTCAGGGAGATGGGTTCTGGGGCCAACGTCCTGACTTTC
TRBV11-2,TRBJ1-5,15,few,TRBD1,CASSLEDRGGQPQHF,TGTGCCAGCAGCTTAGAAGACAGGGGCGGCCAGCCCCAGCATTTT
TRBV7-9,TRBJ2-5,13,many,-,CASSTRRSETQYF,TGTGCCAGCAGCACGAGGAGGTCGGAGACCCAGTACTTC
TRBV6-1,TRBJ1-1,15,few,-,CASSAPVGGGTEAFF,TGTGCCAGCAGTGCCCCGGTCGGGGGCGGCACTGAAGCTTTCTTT
TRBV2,TRBJ2-1,15,many,TRBD1,CASLRTGDSYNEQFF,TGTGCCAGCCTCCGGACAGGGGACTCCTACAATGAGCAGTTCTTC
TRBV3-1,TRBJ2-5,11,many,-,CASSQALTQYF,TGTGCCAGCAGCCAAGCGCTGACCCAGTACTTC
TRBV20-1,TRBJ2-7,11,many,-,CSARDLYEQYF,TGCAGTGCTAGAGATCTCTACGAGCAGTACTTC
TRBV6-1,TRBJ1-1,11,many,-,CASSHLDEAFF,TGTGCCAGCAGCCACCTCGATGAAGCTTTCTTT
TRBV18,TRBJ2-1,14,many,-,CASSPQTSYNEQFF,TGTGCCAGCTCACCTCAAACGTCCTACAATGAGCAGTTCTTC
TRBV4-2,TRBJ2-3,12,many,-,CASTHLTDTQYF,TGTGCCAGCACCCACCTCACAGATACGCAGTATTTT
TRBV20-1,TRBJ2-2,14,many,-,CSARASGRTGELFF,TGCAGTGCTAGAGCGTCAGGGAGGACCGGGGAGCTGTTTTTT
TRBV27,TRBJ2-1,15,many,TRBD2,CASSLFSGDYNEQFF,TGTGCCAGCAGTTTATTTAGCGGGGACTACAATGAGCAGTTCTTC
TRBV5-5,TRBJ1-6,16,-,TRBD1,CASSPEDRGYNSPLHF,TGTGCCAGCAGCCCCGAAGACAGGGGCTATAATTCACCCCTCCACTTT
TRBV2,TRBJ1-4,14,many,TRBD1,CASRKQGFHEKLFF,TGTGCCAGCAGGAAACAGGGGTTTCATGAAAAACTGTTTTTT
TRBV11-3,TRBJ2-1,16,many,TRBD2,CASSPDVAGARNEQFF,TGTGCCAGCAGCCCGGACGTTGCGGGAGCCCGCAATGAGCAGTTCTTC
TRBV25-1,TRBJ1-2,12,once,-,CASGGTWGGYTF,TGTGCCAGCGGGGGGACCTGGGGTGGCTACACCTTC
TRBV4-3,TRBJ2-2,13,-,-,CATGHANTGELFF,TGCGCCACCGGACATGCGAACACCGGGGAGCTGTTTTTT
TRBV20-1,TRBJ1-5,20,-,TRBD1,CSAAIVDRIDKLWGNQPQHF,TGCAGTGCCGCCATCGTGGACAGGATCGATAAATTATGGGGCAATCAGCCCCAGCATTTT
TRBV19,TRBJ1-2,17,few,-,CASSIDASGGSNYGYTF,TGTGCCAGTAGTATAGACGCCTCTGGGGGGAGCAACTATGGCTACACCTTC
TRBV28,TRBJ1-2,13,many,TRBD1,CALQSDRNYGYTF,TGTGCCCTTCAATCGGACAGGAACTATGGCTACACCTTC
TRBV2,TRBJ2-4,16,many,-,CASSHAGGGEINIQYF,TGTGCCAGCAGTCACGCCGGGGGCGGGGAGATTAACATTCAGTACTTC
TRBV7-9,TRBJ2-7,10,many,-,CASMGYEQYF,TGTGCCAGCATGGGATACGAGCAGTACTTC
TRBV4-3,TRBJ2-1,16,few,TRBD2,CASSQGLAGEGNEQFF,TGCGCCAGCAGCCAAGGGCTGGCGGGAGAGGGCAATGAGCAGTTCTTC